This T cell receptor beta chain was captured in a study of monozygotic twins with inflammatory bowel disease. Via template switching, UMIs carrying a 6-nucleotide sample barcode were introduced. Following a re-call of the 5' RACE reads, TCRdb has one entry per CDR3 protein and lacks DNA. Its table lists approximately 300,000 distinct CDR3 sequences. The CDR3 spans 17 residues. Comments on this clonotype: Its antigen is still unknown.

Whole-study findings and limits: Those with IBD had lower TCRbeta diversity (inverse Simpson) than their healthy co-twins did. For repertoire similarity, concordant twins did not differ from discordant twins, possibly because power was limited. Ultimately, a single strong signal or clonotype associated with IBD was not supported.

V gene TRBV12-3 or TRBV12-4 combines with J gene TRBJ1-4; TCRdb indicates TRBD1, and absent DNA this call remains unverified. The origin of this receptor is a human donor with ulcerative colitis or Crohn's disease, or a healthy co-twin of an affected twin (not recorded which). Sequences were obtained from blood. The CDR3 loop reads CASSKRQIRATNEKLFF.